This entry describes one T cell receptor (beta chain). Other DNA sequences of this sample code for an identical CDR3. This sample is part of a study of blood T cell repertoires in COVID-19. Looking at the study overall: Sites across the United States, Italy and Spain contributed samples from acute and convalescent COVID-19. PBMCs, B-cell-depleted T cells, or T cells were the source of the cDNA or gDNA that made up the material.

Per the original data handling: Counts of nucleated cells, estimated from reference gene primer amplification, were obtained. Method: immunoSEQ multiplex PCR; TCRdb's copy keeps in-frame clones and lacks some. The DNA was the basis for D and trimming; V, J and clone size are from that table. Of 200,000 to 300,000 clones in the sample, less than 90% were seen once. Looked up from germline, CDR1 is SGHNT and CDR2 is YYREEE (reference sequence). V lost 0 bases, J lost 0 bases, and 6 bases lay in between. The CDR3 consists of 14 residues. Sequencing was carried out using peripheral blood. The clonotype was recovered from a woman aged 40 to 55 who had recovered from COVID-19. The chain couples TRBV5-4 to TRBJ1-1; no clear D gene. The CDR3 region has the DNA TGTGCCAGCAGCTTGGACACCTTGAACACTGAAGCTTTCTTT. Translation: CASSLDTLNTEAFF. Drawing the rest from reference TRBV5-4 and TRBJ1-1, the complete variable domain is ETGVTQSPTHLIKTRGQQVTLRCSSQSGHNTVSWYQQALGQGPQFIFQYYREEENGRGNFPPRFSGLQFPNYSSELNVNALELDDSALYLCASSLDTLNTEAFFGQGTRLTVV.